These 27 T cell receptor beta chains were all obtained from the same sample, sequenced in a study of OX40 agonist ivuxolimab in advanced cancers. Here immunoSEQ multiplex PCR was the method, and the copy in TCRdb shows in-frame clones only, minus some. The sample holds tens of thousands of clones, about 90% seen once. Sample: CD4+ or CD8+ T cells sorted from blood, taken in a trial of the OX40 agonist ivuxolimab. These receptors came from an adult with an advanced solid tumor such as melanoma, head and neck, liver or kidney cancer.

The rearrangement uses TRBV28 and TRBJ2-1; D may be TRBD1 (5 bases). The V end was cut by 3 bases, the J end by 13 bases, with 10 bases between. Germline lookup yields CDR1 MDHEN and CDR2 SYDVKM. CDR3 length: 11 residues. The DNA of the CDR3 is TGTGCCAGCAGTTTTGGCCAGGGCCAGTTCTTC. It specifies CASSFGQGQFF.

The V and J genes are TRBV18 and TRBJ2-2; D unclear. V was trimmed by 2 bases and J by 0 bases, leaving 4 bases between them. The germline V gene has CDR1 KGHSH and CDR2 LQKENI. This CDR3 contains 14 residues. CDR3 DNA: TGTGCCAGCTCACCAAAATCGAACACCGGGGAGCTGTTTTTT. Translation: CASSPKSNTGELFF.

The chain is built from TRBV25-1 and TRBJ1-5; 7 nucleotides align to TRBD1. V trimming: 5 bases; J trimming: 6 bases; junction bases outside the gene matches: 4. The CDR3 loop spans 13 amino acids. The germline V gene has CDR1 MGHDK and CDR2 SYGVNS. The CDR3: CASSPQGGQPQHF. The CDR3 coding sequence is TGTGCCAGCAGTCCCCAGGGGGGTCAGCCCCAGCATTTT.

The J gene is TRBJ2-3, the V gene TRBV11-3; D is undetermined. V lost 4 bases, J lost 4 bases, and 9 bases lay in between. CDR1 is SGHNT and CDR2 is YENEEA in the germline V gene. The CDR3 covers 13 residues. The CDR3 loop is CASSSKVSDTQYF. The CDR3 coding sequence is TGTGCCAGCAGCTCCAAGGTGTCAGATACGCAGTATTTT.

This clone was seen a single time. The chain combines TRBV20-1 with TRBJ1-1, with D uncertain. Trimming took off 6 bases at V and 11 bases at J, with 16 bases between the two ends. The CDR3 consists of 11 residues. Germline V gives CDR1 DFQATT, CDR2 SNEGSKA (reference sequence). In DNA form, the CDR3 reads TGCAGTGCCCCCCCCGGGGAGAACGCTTTCTTT. Protein product: CSAPPGENAFF.

This chain connects TRBV19 to TRBJ1-5; weak D call: TRBD1 (5 bases). CDR1 and CDR2 (germline): LNHDA, SQIVND (reference sequence). CDR3 length equals 15 residues. V was pared by 5 bases and J by 3 bases, with 14 bases between. The CDR3 spells CASSRKTANNQPQHF. The CDR3 nucleotides read TGTGCCAGTAGTCGAAAGACAGCGAACAATCAGCCCCAGCATTTT.

The chain recombines TRBV4-3 with TRBJ2-3; a possible D gene is TRBD2 (5 bases). The CDR3 contains 14 residues. Germline CDR1 and CDR2: LGHNA and YSLEER. Trimming pared 2 bases from V and 7 bases from J, leaving 13 bases between. As DNA, the CDR3 is TGCGCCAGCAGCCAATACGGACGAGGGAATACGCAGTATTTT. Its translation: CASSQYGRGNTQYF.

The V and J genes are TRBV11-2 and TRBJ1-1; a possible D gene is TRBD1 (5 bases). CDR3 length: 15 residues. Looked up from germline, CDR1 is SGHAT and CDR2 is FQNNGV. V lost 0 bases and J lost 4, with 12 bases in between. CDR3: CASSLDSGHATEAFF. In DNA, the CDR3 is TGTGCCAGCAGCTTAGATTCGGGGCATGCCACTGAAGCTTTCTTT.

This clone is a singleton in its sample. The chain recombines TRBV7-9 with TRBJ1-6, with D perhaps matching TRBD1 (6 bases). The CDR3 length is 16 residues. V lost 4 bases to trimming and J lost 7 bases, with 17 bases between them. Germline V gene sequence: CDR1 SEHNR, CDR2 FQNEAQ (reference sequence). CDR3 protein: CASSSSIGTGNSPLHF. CDR3 in DNA: TGTGCCAGCAGCTCATCGATAGGAACAGGGAATTCACCCCTCCACTTT.

The rearrangement uses TRBV6-7 and TRBJ2-1; 10 bases align to TRBD2. TRBV6-7 is filed as an ORF, its function uncertain. The CDR3 contains 15 residues. V lost 2 bases and J lost 7; bases outside the gene matches: 5. CDR3 amino acids: CASSYRPSGSNEQFF. In nucleotides, the CDR3 is TGTGCCAGCAGTTACAGGCCTAGCGGGAGTAATGAGCAGTTCTTC.

The gene calls are TRBV9 and TRBJ2-5, with 10 bases aligning to TRBD1. Germline assignment: CDR1 SGDLS and CDR2 YYNGEE. V lost 4 bases, J lost 5 bases, and 8 bases stayed unmatched. This CDR3 is built from 15 residues. CDR3 in amino acids: CASSIGTGERETQYF. The CDR3 DNA follows: TGTGCCAGCAGCATCGGGACAGGGGAGAGGGAGACCCAGTACTTC.

The chain links TRBV6-6 to TRBJ1-5, with no clear D. The V gene's germline CDR1 is MNHNY and CDR2 SVGAGI (reference sequence). V was cut by 5 bases and J by 3 bases, with 8 bases left in between. This CDR3 is built from 13 residues. CDR3 residues: CASSDGPNQPQHF. The CDR3 nucleotides are TGTGCCAGCAGTGACGGGCCCAATCAGCCCCAGCATTTT.

The chain couples TRBV5-1 to TRBJ2-1; TRBD2 agrees at 11 bases. The CDR3 consists of 14 residues. Germline V CDR1 and CDR2: SGHRS, YFSETQ. The junction had 4 bases not matched to a gene; V was cut back by 4 bases and J by 7 bases. CDR3 loop: CASSSTSGSNEQFF. Here the CDR3 DNA reads TGCGCCAGCAGCAGCACTAGCGGGAGTAATGAGCAGTTCTTC. Complete variable domain (other parts from reference TRBV5-1 and TRBJ2-1): KAGVTQTPRYLIKTRGQQVTLSCSPISGHRSVSWYQQTPGQGLQFLFEYFSETQRNKGNFPGRFSGRQFSNSRSEMNVSTLELGDSALYLCASSSTSGSNEQFFGPGTRLTVL.

V is TRBV28 and J is TRBJ1-5, with TRBD1 matching over 9 bases. Germline loops: CDR1 MDHEN, CDR2 SYDVKM. This CDR3 spans 17 amino acids. V was clipped by 5 bases and J by 7 bases; unmatched bases: 15. In DNA form, the CDR3 reads TGTGCCAGCAGTCCCGCGGGACAGGGTTTAATAAGGCAGCCCCAGCATTTT. Its protein product is CASSPAGQGLIRQPQHF.

The gene calls are TRBV23-1 and TRBJ2-7; D assignment may be TRBD1 or TRBD2 (5 bases each). TRBV23-1 is recorded as an ORF, its role being uncertain. This CDR3 has 14 residues. Trimming left V 0 bases short and J 3 bases short, with 9 bases between. The DNA of the CDR3 is TGCGCCAGCAGTCAATCGAGGGGAAACTACGAGCAGTACTTC. Translating gives CASSQSRGNYEQYF.

V and J are TRBV11-3 and TRBJ1-1, with D tentatively TRBD1 (5 bases). The V end lost 0 bases, the J end lost 12 bases, and 14 bases lay between the germline ends. The CDR3 contains 13 residues. The germline CDR1 and CDR2 sequences are SGHNT and YENEEA. The CDR3 region has the DNA TGTGCCAGCAGCTTAGACCCAGGGTCTAGGCCTTTCTTT. The encoded protein is CASSLDPGSRPFF.

The chain employs TRBV4-2 and TRBJ2-7; D possibly matches TRBD1 or TRBD2 (5 bases each). The CDR3 has 15 residues. V was clipped by 3 bases and J by 4 bases, with 16 bases between them. In germline, CDR1 is LGHNA, CDR2 YNFKEQ. This CDR3 reads CASSQGRDAAYEQYF. DNA of the CDR3: TGTGCCAGCAGCCAGGGACGGGACGCCGCGTACGAGCAGTACTTC.

V usage is TRBV15 and J usage is TRBJ1-5, with TRBD1 matching over 8 bases. The V gene end was trimmed by 1 base and the J gene end by 2 bases; junction bases not matched to a gene: 16. CDR1 is LNHNV and CDR2 is YYDKDF in the germline V gene (reference sequence). This CDR3 comprises 20 residues. CDR3 coding DNA: TGTGCCACCAGCAGAGCCCCGACCAGGACAGGGTTTATGGGCAATCAGCCCCAGCATTTT. It is translated as CATSRAPTRTGFMGNQPQHF.

The J gene is TRBJ2-4, the V gene TRBV2; D gene uncertain. The CDR3 runs to 15 residues. Trimming pared 6 bases from V and 3 bases from J, leaving 15 bases between. Germline V gene sequence: CDR1 SNHLY, CDR2 FYNNEI. Here the CDR3 reads CASSPEGKGKNIQYF. CDR3 nucleotides: TGTGCCAGCAGCCCGGAAGGGAAAGGCAAAAACATTCAGTACTTC.

The chain recombines TRBV7-9 with TRBJ1-2, with unresolved D. The V and J ends lost 2 bases and 9 bases respectively, with 10 bases between them. This CDR3 has 12 residues. Germline loops: CDR1 SEHNR, CDR2 FQNEAQ (reference sequence). The CDR3 coding sequence is TGTGCCAGCAGCTTAAGAGAGTCGAGCTACACCTTC. Translation: CASSLRESSYTF.

CDR3 DNA: TGTGCCAGCAGCGACCTTCGACTAGCGGGAGAATTCGAGCAGTACTTC. This codes for CASSDLRLAGEFEQYF. The rearrangement uses TRBV7-8 and TRBJ2-7; 12 nucleotides align to TRBD2. Germline CDR1 SGHVS, CDR2 FQNEAQ. This CDR3 has 16 residues. V lost 5 bases to trimming and J lost 6 bases; unmatched junction nucleotides: 11.

The chain joins TRBV6-1 to TRBJ2-7; weak D call: TRBD2 (6 bases). This CDR3 is 13 amino acids long. Trimming took off 8 bases at V and 9 bases at J, with 20 bases between the two ends. CDR1 is MNHNS, CDR2 SASEGT, per germline. The CDR3 DNA reads TGTGCCAGCGGAACCGAAGGGCCGCGGGGGCAGTACTTC. Its translation is CASGTEGPRGQYF.

The chain couples TRBV6-4 to TRBJ2-1, with no clear D. Germline V CDR1 and CDR2: MRHNA, SNTAGT. The CDR3 spans 15 residues. The V and J ends lost 3 bases and 2 bases respectively, with 11 bases between them. CDR3: CASSEGRVPYNEQFF. The CDR3 DNA reads as TGTGCCAGCAGTGAAGGACGGGTACCCTACAATGAGCAGTTCTTC.

The rearrangement joins TRBV10-2 to TRBJ2-3; the match to TRBD1 covers 8 bases. The CDR3 totals 13 residues. Losses at the gene ends were 8 bases for V and 5 bases for J; bases not matched to a gene: 6. The germline V gene has CDR1 WSHSY and CDR2 SAAADI. CDR3 amino acids: CASWDRFIDTQYF. DNA for the CDR3: TGCGCCAGCTGGGACAGGTTCATAGATACGCAGTATTTT.

The gene calls are TRBV15 and TRBJ2-7; D not certain. This CDR3 is built from 13 residues. V lost 5 bases to trimming and J lost 3 bases, with 11 bases between them. Germline CDR1 reads LNHNV; CDR2 reads YYDKDF (reference sequence). DNA of the CDR3: TGTGCCACCAGCCCCCGACTGTTCTACGAGCAGTACTTC. Protein product: CATSPRLFYEQYF.

The chain links TRBV7-3 to TRBJ2-6; TRBD2 is a possible D gene (5 bases). Trimming removed 5 bases from V and 4 bases from J, with 12 bases in between. The CDR3 is 15 residues long. In germline, CDR1 is SGHTA, CDR2 FQGTGA. The chain's CDR3 is CASSLGAWGANVLTF. CDR3 coding DNA: TGTGCCAGCAGCCTGGGAGCGTGGGGGGCCAACGTCCTGACTTTC.

The J gene is TRBJ2-7, the V gene TRBV11-3; tentatively, D is TRBD2 (5 bases). In germline, CDR1 is SGHNT, CDR2 YENEEA. V shed 8 bases and J shed 2 bases, with 16 bases lying between them. The length of the CDR3 is 14 residues. Written as DNA, the CDR3 is TGTGCCAGCGCCTTAGAGGGCACTACCTACGAGCAGTACTTC. This translates into CASALEGTTYEQYF.